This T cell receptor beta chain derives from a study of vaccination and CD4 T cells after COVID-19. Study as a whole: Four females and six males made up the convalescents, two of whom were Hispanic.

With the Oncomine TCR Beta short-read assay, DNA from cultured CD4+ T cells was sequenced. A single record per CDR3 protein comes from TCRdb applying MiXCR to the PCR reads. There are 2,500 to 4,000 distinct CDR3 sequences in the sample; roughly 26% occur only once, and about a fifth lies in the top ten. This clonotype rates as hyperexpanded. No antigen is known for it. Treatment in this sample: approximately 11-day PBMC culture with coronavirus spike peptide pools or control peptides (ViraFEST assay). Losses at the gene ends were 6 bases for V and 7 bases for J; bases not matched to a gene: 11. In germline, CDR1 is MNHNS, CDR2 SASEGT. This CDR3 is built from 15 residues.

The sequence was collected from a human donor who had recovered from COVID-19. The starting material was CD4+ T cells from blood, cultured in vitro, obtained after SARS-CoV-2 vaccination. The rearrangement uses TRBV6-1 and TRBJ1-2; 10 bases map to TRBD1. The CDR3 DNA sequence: TGTGCCAGCAGCCCTAGACAGGGGGCTCTAAGTGGCTACACCTTC. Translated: CASSPRQGALSGYTF.